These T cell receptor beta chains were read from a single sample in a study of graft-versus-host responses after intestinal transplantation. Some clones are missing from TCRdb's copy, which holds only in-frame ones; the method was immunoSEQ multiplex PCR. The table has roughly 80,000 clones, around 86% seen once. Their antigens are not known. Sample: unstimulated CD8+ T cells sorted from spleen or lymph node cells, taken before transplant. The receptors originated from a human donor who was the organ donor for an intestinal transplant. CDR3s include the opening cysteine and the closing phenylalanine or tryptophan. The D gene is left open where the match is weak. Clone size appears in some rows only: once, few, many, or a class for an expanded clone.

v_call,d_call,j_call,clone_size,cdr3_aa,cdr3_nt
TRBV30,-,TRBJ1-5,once,CAWTQYSNQPQHF,TGTGCCTGGACTCAATATAGCAATCAGCCCCAGCATTTT
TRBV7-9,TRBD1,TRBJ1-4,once,CASSRGQGYEKLFF,TGTGCCAGCAGCCGGGGACAGGGATATGAAAAACTGTTTTTT
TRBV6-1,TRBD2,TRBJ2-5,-,CASSELGGGQETQYF,TGTGCCAGCAGTGAACTGGGCGGGGGGCAAGAGACCCAGTACTTC
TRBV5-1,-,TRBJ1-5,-,CASSLAGQINQPQHF,TGCGCCAGCAGCTTGGCCGGACAGATCAATCAGCCCCAGCATTTT
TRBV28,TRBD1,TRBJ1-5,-,CASSSGTGRASNQPQHF,TGTGCCAGCAGTTCCGGGACAGGGAGGGCGAGCAATCAGCCCCAGCATTTT
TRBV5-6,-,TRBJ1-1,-,CASSLGEGVNTEAFF,TGTGCCAGCAGCTTGGGGGAGGGGGTAAACACTGAAGCTTTCTTT
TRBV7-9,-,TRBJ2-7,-,CASSGRDGSYEQYF,TGTGCCAGCAGCGGCCGGGACGGGTCCTACGAGCAGTACTTC
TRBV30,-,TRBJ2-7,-,CAHKGHYEQYF,TGTGCCCACAAGGGTCACTACGAGCAGTACTTC
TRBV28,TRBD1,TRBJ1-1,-,CASSLRGLDTEAFF,TGTGCCAGCAGTTTGAGGGGGCTGGACACTGAAGCTTTCTTT
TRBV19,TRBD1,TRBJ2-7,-,CASSSRTGHPFVDEQYF,TGTGCCAGTAGTTCCCGGACAGGACACCCCTTTGTGGACGAGCAGTACTTC
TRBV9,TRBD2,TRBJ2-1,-,CASSVGFGLAGNEQFF,TGTGCCAGCAGCGTAGGGTTTGGACTAGCGGGCAATGAGCAGTTCTTC
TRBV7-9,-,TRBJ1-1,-,CASSPWTVNTEAFF,TGTGCCAGCAGCCCGTGGACAGTGAACACTGAAGCTTTCTTT
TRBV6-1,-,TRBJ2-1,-,CASGEVAYEQFF,TGTGCCAGCGGAGAAGTAGCATATGAGCAGTTCTTC
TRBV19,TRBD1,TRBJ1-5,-,CASSIGQGGNQPQHF,TGTGCCAGTAGTATAGGGCAGGGGGGAAATCAGCCCCAGCATTTT
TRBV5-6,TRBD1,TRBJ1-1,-,CASSLGQGRLKLSEAFF,TGTGCCAGCAGCTTAGGACAGGGGAGATTAAAACTCAGTGAAGCTTTCTTT
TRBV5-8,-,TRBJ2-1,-,CASSLEQGIFYNEQFF,TGTGCCAGCAGCTTGGAACAGGGAATTTTCTACAATGAGCAGTTCTTC
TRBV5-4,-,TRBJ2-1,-,CASSLFMSSYNEQFF,TGTGCCAGCAGCTTGTTTATGAGCTCCTACAATGAGCAGTTCTTC
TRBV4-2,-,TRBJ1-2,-,CASSQADIVRRSTVSNGYTF,TGTGCCAGCAGCCAAGCCGATATCGTAAGGAGAAGTACGGTGTCAAATGGCTACACCTTC
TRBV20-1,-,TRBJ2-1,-,CSARRGREQFF,TGCAGTGCTAGGCGGGGGCGGGAGCAGTTCTTC
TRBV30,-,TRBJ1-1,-,CAWDSTEAFF,TGTGCCTGGGATAGCACTGAAGCTTTCTTT
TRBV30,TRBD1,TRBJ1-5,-,CAWGPQGVQPQHF,TGTGCCTGGGGACCTCAGGGGGTGCAGCCCCAGCATTTT
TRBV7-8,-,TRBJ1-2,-,CASSEYPRPGPHYGYTF,TGTGCCAGCAGCGAATACCCACGTCCGGGACCTCACTATGGCTACACCTTC
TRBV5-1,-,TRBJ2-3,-,CASRRRRGDTQYF,TGCGCCAGCAGAAGAAGGAGGGGAGATACGCAGTATTTT
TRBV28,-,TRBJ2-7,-,CATVGDGPYEQYF,TGTGCCACCGTCGGGGACGGTCCCTACGAGCAGTACTTC
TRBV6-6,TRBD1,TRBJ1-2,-,CASSYWTGDYGYTF,TGTGCCAGCAGTTACTGGACAGGGGACTATGGCTACACCTTC
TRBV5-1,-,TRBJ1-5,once,CASSVRGGSNQPQHF,TGCGCCAGCAGCGTAAGGGGGGGTAGCAATCAGCCCCAGCATTTT
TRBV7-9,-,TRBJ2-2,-,CASSFVGGGAGGELFF,TGTGCCAGCAGCTTCGTTGGAGGGGGGGCCGGCGGGGAGCTGTTTTTT
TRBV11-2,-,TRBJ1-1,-,CASSIDRTVMNTEAFF,TGTGCCAGCAGCATTGACAGGACGGTCATGAACACTGAAGCTTTCTTT
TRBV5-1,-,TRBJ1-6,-,CASKRGSSYNSPLHF,TGCGCCAGCAAAAGGGGTAGCTCCTATAATTCACCCCTCCACTTT
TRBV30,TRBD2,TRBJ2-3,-,CAWNGNGGADTQYF,TGTGCCTGGAACGGAAACGGGGGGGCAGATACGCAGTATTTT
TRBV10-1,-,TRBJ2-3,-,CASSEGGELDTQYF,TGCGCCAGCAGTGAAGGAGGGGAATTAGATACGCAGTATTTT
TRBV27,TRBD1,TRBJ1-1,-,CASSSRDRGVLNTEAFF,TGTGCCAGCAGTTCCCGCGACAGGGGGGTTTTGAACACTGAAGCTTTCTTT
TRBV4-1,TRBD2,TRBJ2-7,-,CASSQAWGGSYEQYF,TGCGCCAGCAGCCAAGCGTGGGGGGGATCCTACGAGCAGTACTTC
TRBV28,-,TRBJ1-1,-,CASSWRQGAPNHGNTEAFF,TGTGCCAGCAGCTGGAGACAAGGGGCACCTAATCATGGGAACACTGAAGCTTTCTTT
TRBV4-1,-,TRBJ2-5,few,CASSQDGGGGGETQYF,TGCGCCAGCAGCCAAGATGGGGGGGGCGGGGGAGAGACCCAGTACTTC
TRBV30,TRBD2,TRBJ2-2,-,CAWYGRVAGLNTGELFF,TGTGCCTGGTACGGGAGGGTAGCGGGGCTTAACACCGGGGAGCTGTTTTTT
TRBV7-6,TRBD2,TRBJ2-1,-,CASSSDLLAGGPIEQFF,TGTGCCAGCAGCTCGGACCTGCTAGCGGGGGGCCCCATTGAGCAGTTCTTC
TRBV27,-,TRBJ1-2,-,CASSLAPTNYGYTF,TGTGCCAGCAGTTTGGCACCAACTAACTATGGCTACACCTTC
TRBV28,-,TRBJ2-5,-,CASSLASYGAQYF,TGTGCCAGCAGTTTAGCCTCTTATGGGGCCCAGTACTTC
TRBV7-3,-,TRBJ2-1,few,CASSRGGNEQFF,TGTGCCAGCAGTCGAGGGGGCAATGAGCAGTTCTTC